Described below is a single T cell receptor (beta chain) sequence and its context. At the DNA level, this CDR3 is encoded by other sequences in the same sample as well. The CDR3 spans 14 residues. Trimming cost V 5 bases and J 2 bases, with 12 bases left between them. Germline assignment: CDR1 SGHTA and CDR2 FQGNSA. The source of the sample is a study of OX40 agonist ivuxolimab in advanced cancers. For the study at large: Hepatocellular carcinoma, melanoma, renal cell or head and neck cancer was diagnosed in the dose-escalation patients.

Profiled with immunoSEQ multiplex PCR; TCRdb holds only in-frame clones, not every one. The profile shows tens of thousands of clones, 70% to 90% of them singletons. The material was CD4+ or CD8+ T cells sorted from blood, obtained in a trial of the OX40 agonist ivuxolimab. This receptor was identified in an adult with an advanced solid tumor such as melanoma, head and neck, liver or kidney cancer. This rearrangement joins TRBV7-2 to TRBJ2-5, with a possible D match to TRBD1 (6 bases). The CDR3 DNA is TGTGCCAGCAGCCCAGGGACATTTCAAGAGACCCAGTACTTC. This gives the protein CASSPGTFQETQYF.